This entry concerns a single T cell receptor (beta chain). An assay was performed, and its level was deep. This table comes from immunoSEQ multiplex PCR, and its TCRdb copy is limited to in-frame clones, with some not included. The table includes around 1.9 million clones, 85% to 95% detected once. CD45RO-negative, CCR7-selected cells formed the naive CD8 fraction, which excluded terminally differentiated effector memory CD45RA+ cells. Each of the donors was a healthy adult who was HIV-negative and had not had a recent acute infection or vaccination. The data belong to a study of shared clonotypes between healthy human individuals. Germline CDR1 reads MNHEY; CDR2 reads SMNVEV (reference sequence). This CDR3 is 14 amino acids long. With 4 bases removed from V and 8 bases from J, the gap between germline ends came to 17 bases.

The sequenced sample was naive CD8+ T cells from PBMCs. The sequence was obtained from a young man in good health. Some clones in this sample may be carry-over from other donors' samples. The chain has TRBV27 and TRBJ1-2; D perhaps matches TRBD1 (5 bases). Written as DNA, the CDR3 is TGTGCCAGCAGTTCAGTGAGGGAGGGGTACGGCTACACCTTC. Translation gives CASSSVREGYGYTF.